This T cell receptor (beta chain) was captured by sequencing in a study of T cells after yellow fever vaccination. Study overall: SMART-Seq v4 Ultra Low Input prepared libraries from low-cell fractions. Regarding the study as a whole: Compared with primary, the secondary response was weaker and peaked at day 5, not 15. Re-detected after boosting: most primary clones, almost 98% of CD4 and less than 90% of CD8.

The junction had 10 bases not matched to a gene; V was cut back by 1 base and J by 4 bases. Germline V lookup: CDR1 DFQATT, CDR2 SNEGSKA (reference sequence). This CDR3 has 16 amino acids. The authors made TCR cDNA by 5'RACE template switching, adding a universal primer site and UMIs. TCRdb reprocessed the 5' RACE reads via MiXCR and lists one record per CDR3 protein. The sample holds around 56,000 distinct CDR3 sequences, about 5.6% seen once. This clonotype was found a few times. The sequencing used PBMCs, either bulk or a sorted T-cell subset (CD4+, CD8+, memory, or dextramer-sorted; not recorded which), collected on the day of the yellow fever booster vaccination. The TCR comes from a man between 18 and 29 years old who received the YFV17D yellow fever vaccine. The chain employs TRBV20-1 and TRBJ2-5, with TRBD2 identical over 9 bases. The CDR3 sequence is CSARVASGASAETQYF. The CDR3 DNA sequence: TGCAGTGCTAGAGTGGCTAGCGGGGCCTCCGCAGAGACCCAGTACTTC.